These 19 T cell receptor beta chains share one sample of origin, sequenced in a study of post-analysis software for immune sequencing data. General study points: The study found TRBV5-6, TRBV5-1 and TRBV20-1 among a handful of TRBV segments more frequent in patients than controls.

Unique molecular identifiers were present in the TCR beta cDNA libraries. TCRdb ran MiXCR on the PCR reads and lists one entry per CDR3 protein. The data contain fewer than 900,000 distinct CDR3 sequences, around 45% of them singletons. What these receptors recognize is not known. Sequencing was performed on blood. The origin of the receptors is a girl aged 10 to 17 with multiple sclerosis.

This clonotype came up once. The chain employs TRBV20-1 and TRBJ1-4; 7 positions agree with TRBD1. J gave up 8 bases and V 6 bases, and 12 bases lay outside the gene matches. This CDR3 is 14 amino acids long. From germline, CDR1 is DFQATT and CDR2 SNEGSKA (reference sequence). The CDR3 reads CSATTTGTGEKLFF. DNA of the CDR3: TGCAGTGCAACTACGACAGGGACGGGAGAAAAACTGTTTTTT.

This clonotype was observed a handful of times. The chain recombines TRBV12-3 or TRBV12-4 with TRBJ2-1; D ambiguous. V lost 2 bases to trimming and J lost 7 bases, with 12 bases between them. CDR3 length: 14 residues. As DNA, the CDR3 is TGTGCCAGCAGTTTACGACTCCGCCAAAATGAGCAGTTCTTC. Amino acids: CASSLRLRQNEQFF.

The chain recombines TRBV12-3 or TRBV12-4 with TRBJ2-7; the D call may be TRBD1 or TRBD2 (5 bases each). The CDR3 sequence is 15 residues long. V was pared by 6 bases and J by 6 bases, with 21 bases between. The CDR3 coding sequence is TGTGCCAGCAGACTTACCGGGACGGGCCCCTCCGAGCAGTACTTC. It is translated as CASRLTGTGPSEQYF.

This clonotype was recorded once. This chain joins TRBV27 and TRBJ2-1; D uncertain. The V end was cut by 3 bases, the J end by 5 bases, with 8 bases between. This CDR3 region has 13 residues. The V gene's germline CDR1 is MNHEY and CDR2 SMNVEV (reference sequence). The CDR3 region is CASSFSDDNEQFF. In nucleotides, the CDR3 is TGTGCCAGCAGTTTTTCCGACGACAATGAGCAGTTCTTC.

The J gene is TRBJ2-3, the V gene TRBV20-1; no firm D call. This CDR3 is 17 amino acids long. V lost 0 bases to trimming and J lost 4 bases, with 20 bases between them. Germline CDR1 DFQATT, CDR2 SNEGSKA (reference sequence). The CDR3 sequence: CSARDRWRERPPDTQYF. The CDR3 bases are TGCAGTGCTAGAGATAGGTGGCGCGAGCGCCCCCCAGATACGCAGTATTTT.

This clonotype has only a few counts. V usage is TRBV13 and J usage is TRBJ2-3, with 8 bases matching TRBD2. Germline CDR1 is PRHDT and CDR2 is FYEKMQ (reference sequence). V gave up 4 bases and J gave up 4 bases; unmatched junction bases: 7. CDR3 size: 15 residues. CDR3 sequence (DNA): TGTGCCAGCAGCTCGCCGGGACTAGTCGCAGATACGCAGTATTTT. Translation gives CASSSPGLVADTQYF.

This chain uses TRBV6-5 with TRBJ2-1, with 8 bases fitting TRBD2. The germline gives CDR1 MNHEY, CDR2 SVGAGI. The CDR3 extends over 16 amino acids. V lost 5 bases, J lost 4 bases, and 10 bases stayed unmatched. In nucleotides, the CDR3 is TGTGCCAGCAGTCCCGAGTATAGCGGGATGTACAATGAGCAGTTCTTC. The encoded protein is CASSPEYSGMYNEQFF.

The chain employs TRBV7-9 and TRBJ2-3; D perhaps matches TRBD1 (5 bases). V lost 2 bases, J lost 4 bases, and 10 bases lay in between. Germline CDR1 is SEHNR and CDR2 is FQNEAQ (reference sequence). CDR3 length: 14 amino acids. The CDR3 here is CASSLSGLADTQYF. As DNA, the CDR3 is TGTGCCAGCAGCTTATCAGGGCTGGCAGATACGCAGTATTTT. The full variable domain, its missing parts supplied by reference TRBV7-9 and TRBJ2-3, is DTGVSQNPRHKITKRGQNVTFRCDPISEHNRLYWYRQTLGQGPEFLTYFQNEAQLEKSRLLSDRFSAERPKGSFSTLEIQRTEQGDSAMYLCASSLSGLADTQYFGPGTRLTVL.

The chain couples TRBV24-1 to TRBJ2-3; D not certain. The germline CDR1 and CDR2 sequences are KGHDR and SFDVKD. With 4 bases removed from V and 10 bases from J, the gap between germline ends came to 14 bases. CDR3 size: 13 residues. CDR3 sequence (DNA): TGTGCCACCAGTGAGTACGTCGGCTCAGCGCAGTATTTT. The encoded protein is CATSEYVGSAQYF.

The rearrangement links TRBV7-9 to TRBJ1-1; D not certain. The CDR3 is made up of 15 amino acids. The germline V and J ends were trimmed by 1 base and 2 bases, with 11 bases remaining between them. The germline CDR1 and CDR2 sequences are SEHNR and FQNEAQ (reference sequence). CDR3 DNA sequence: TGTGCCAGCAGCTTAGTGTGGGGAGCTAACACTGAAGCTTTCTTT. Encoded protein: CASSLVWGANTEAFF. The variable domain in full, with the rest retrieved from reference TRBV7-9 and TRBJ1-1, is DTGVSQNPRHKITKRGQNVTFRCDPISEHNRLYWYRQTLGQGPEFLTYFQNEAQLEKSRLLSDRFSAERPKGSFSTLEIQRTEQGDSAMYLCASSLVWGANTEAFFGQGTRLTVV.

This clonotype was seen more than once but under ten times. The V call is TRBV28, the J call TRBJ1-2; unclear D gene. Trimming removed 6 bases at V and 4 bases at J, with 6 bases between. Germline CDR1 and CDR2: MDHEN and SYDVKM. The CDR3 has 11 amino acids. This CDR3 is CASRETYGYTF. The CDR3, as DNA: TGTGCCAGCAGGGAGACCTATGGCTACACCTTC.

This clonotype was observed a few times. The gene calls are TRBV6-5 and TRBJ2-4, with D possibly being TRBD2 (6 bases). Germline V CDR1 and CDR2: MNHEY, SVGAGI. The V end was cut by 2 bases, the J end by 0 bases, with 20 bases between. The CDR3 runs to 19 residues. The CDR3 region has the DNA TGTGCCAGCAGTTACAATTTGGGAGCCCGGGAGCTAGCCAAAAACATTCAGTACTTC. Protein product: CASSYNLGARELAKNIQYF.

CDR3 coding DNA: TGTGCCAGCAGTTCGAACGGTCCAGCCGACGAGCAGTACTTC. As protein: CASSSNGPADEQYF. The chain uses TRBV12-3 or TRBV12-4 and TRBJ2-5; D uncertain. The assigned J gene may be wrong: the sequence end matches TRBJ2-7 better. This CDR3 is 14 amino acids long.

The chain uses TRBV12-3 or TRBV12-4 and TRBJ1-5, with TRBD1 identical over 9 bases. The CDR3 is made up of 14 amino acids. J gave up 7 bases and V 6 bases, and 7 bases lay outside the gene matches. CDR3 in DNA: TGTGCCAGCAGCTGGACAGGGGAGAGGCAGCCCCAGCATTTT. Residues: CASSWTGERQPQHF.

The V and J genes are TRBV10-3 and TRBJ2-7, with 7 bases fitting TRBD2. The CDR3 extends over 16 amino acids. CDR1 ENHRY and CDR2 SYGVKD come from the germline V gene. The J segment lost 0 bases and the V segment lost 8 bases, leaving 13 bases of the junction unmatched. CDR3 nucleotide sequence: TGTGCCATCCACGAGGGAGGGGCCCAAAGCTCCTACGAGCAGTACTTC. The encoded protein is CAIHEGGAQSSYEQYF.

Remarks on this clonotype: A junction boundary mismatches the germline segment, possibly from a read error. The chain employs TRBV6-4 and TRBJ2-2; 8 nucleotides agree with TRBD1. CDR1 and CDR2 (germline): MRHNA, SNTAGT. This CDR3 contains 21 residues. The CDR3 DNA reads TGTGCCAGCAGCCACAAGACAGGGGTCTCTGAGTTTTCGGTTTCCCCCGGGGGGCTGTTTTTT. Translation: CASSHKTGVSEFSVSPGGLFF.

The J gene is TRBJ1-2, the V gene TRBV7-9; D is undetermined. The CDR3 totals 13 residues. CDR1 is SEHNR and CDR2 is FQNEAQ in the germline V gene (reference sequence). The ends were cut back, 4 bases at V and 5 bases at J, with 11 bases in the middle. Here the CDR3 reads CASSYDGRYGYTF. Here the CDR3 DNA reads TGTGCCAGCAGCTACGACGGAAGGTATGGCTACACCTTC.

A few counts support this clonotype. The chain is built from TRBV6-1 and TRBJ2-5; weak D call: TRBD1 (6 bases). Trimming stripped 7 bases from V and 5 bases from J, with 11 bases between. The germline CDR1 and CDR2 sequences are MNHNS and SASEGT. There are 12 residues in the CDR3. The CDR3 nucleotides are TGTGCCAGCAAAGGGACATCGGAGACCCAGTACTTC. Protein: CASKGTSETQYF.

V and J are TRBV15 and TRBJ2-7; a possible D gene is TRBD2 (5 bases). The V gene lost 5 bases and the J gene lost 6 bases, with 14 bases spanning the gap. CDR1 is LNHNV and CDR2 is YYDKDF in the germline V gene (reference sequence). The CDR3 spans 13 residues. The CDR3 bases are TGTGCCACCAGCCTCCACGGCGAGGGCGAGCAGTACTTC. Its translation is CATSLHGEGEQYF. Full variable domain (missing parts from reference TRBV15 and TRBJ2-7): DAMVIQNPRYQVTQFGKPVTLSCSQTLNHNVMYWYQQKSSQAPKLLFHYYDKDFNNEADTPDNFQSRRPNTSFCFLDIRSPGLGDTAMYLCATSLHGEGEQYFGPGTRLTVT.